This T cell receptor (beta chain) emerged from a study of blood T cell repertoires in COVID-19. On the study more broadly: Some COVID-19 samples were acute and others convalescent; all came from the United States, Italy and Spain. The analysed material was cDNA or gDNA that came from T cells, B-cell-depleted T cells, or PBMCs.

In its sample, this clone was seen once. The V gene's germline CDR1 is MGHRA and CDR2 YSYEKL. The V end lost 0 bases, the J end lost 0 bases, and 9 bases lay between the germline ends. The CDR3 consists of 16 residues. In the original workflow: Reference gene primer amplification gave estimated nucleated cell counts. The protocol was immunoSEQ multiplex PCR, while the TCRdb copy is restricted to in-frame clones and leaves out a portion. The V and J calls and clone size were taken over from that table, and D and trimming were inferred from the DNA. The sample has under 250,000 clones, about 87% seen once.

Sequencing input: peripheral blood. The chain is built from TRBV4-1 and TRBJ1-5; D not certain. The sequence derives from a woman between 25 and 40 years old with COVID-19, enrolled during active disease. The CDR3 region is CASSQDAGYSNQPQHF. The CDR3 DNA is TGCGCCAGCAGCCAAGATGCGGGGTATAGCAATCAGCCCCAGCATTTT.